Listed here is a single TCR beta chain. This CDR3 region has 15 residues. Trimming pared 2 bases from V and 6 bases from J, leaving 17 bases between. Germline V gives CDR1 SGHRS, CDR2 YFSETQ. This sample is drawn from a study of blood T cell repertoires in COVID-19. Study as a whole: Donors in the United States, Italy and Spain gave samples during acute or convalescent COVID-19. The cDNA or gDNA used as material had been derived from T cells, B-cell-depleted T cells, or PBMCs.

Method: immunoSEQ multiplex PCR; TCRdb's copy keeps in-frame clones and lacks some. This sample carries 100,000 to 150,000 clones, approximately 83% of them seen once, and the ten largest clones take roughly 30%. The origin of this receptor is a woman aged 80 or older with acute or convalescent COVID-19. The chain carries TRBV5-1 and TRBJ1-1; D is possibly TRBD1 (5 bases). The specimen sequenced was peripheral blood. CDR3 region: CASSFSPQGTAEAFF. For the CDR3, the DNA is TGCGCCAGCAGCTTCAGCCCCCAGGGCACGGCTGAAGCTTTCTTT.